One sample yielded the 24 T cell receptor beta chains listed below, sequenced in a study of blood T cell repertoires in COVID-19 (TCRdb year 2020). Library preparation used the immunoSEQ multiplex PCR assay. This immuneACCESS table, as held by TCRdb, lists in-frame sequences with V and J called but not all clones. Of the missing ones, under half trace to an unresolved V gene in checked studies; the others have no known cause. This sample has 340,000 or so clones in its table, and more than 75% of those were observed once. 1% of the sample lies in the top ten. The sequenced material came from peripheral blood. The receptors here all came from a man aged 50-59 years with active or convalescent COVID-19.

This clone has only one observation. J is TRBJ2-3 and V is TRBV5-8; 14 nucleotides line up with TRBD2. This CDR3 has 16 residues. Unmatched junction bases numbered 3, after V lost 4 bases and J lost 2 bases. Germline loops: CDR1 SGHTS, CDR2 YDEGEE. DNA for the CDR3: TGTGCCAGCAGCCCGGGACTAGCGGGAGTCACAGATACGCAGTATTTT. As protein: CASSPGLAGVTDTQYF.

Written as DNA, the CDR3 is TGCGCCAGCGGGACAGGGGGAGGGTATGGCTACACCTTC. Amino acid sequence: CASGTGGGYGYTF. The V call is TRBV4-1, the J call TRBJ1-2; TRBD1 aligns across 11 bases. The ends lost 8 bases at V and 5 bases at J; junction bases unmatched: 4. Germline CDR1 is MGHRA and CDR2 is YSYEKL. CDR3 size: 13 residues.

The chain employs TRBV10-3 and TRBJ2-3, with a tentative D call TRBD1 (6 bases). The CDR3 runs 16 residues. Germline CDR1 reads ENHRY; CDR2 reads SYGVKD. With 6 bases removed from V and 0 bases from J, the gap between germline ends came to 16 bases. The CDR3 protein is CAISGTSSGSTDTQYF. The DNA of the CDR3 is TGTGCCATCAGCGGGACATCTTCCGGTAGCACAGATACGCAGTATTTT.

This clone appeared a single time. V usage is TRBV28 and J usage is TRBJ2-3; D perhaps matches TRBD2 (6 bases). Per germline, CDR1 MDHEN and CDR2 SYDVKM. This CDR3 is built from 15 residues. With 1 base removed from V and 1 base from J, the gap between germline ends came to 9 bases. The CDR3 nucleotides read TGTGCCAGCAGTTTATTAGCGGACGGCACAGATACGCAGTATTTT. Translating it yields CASSLLADGTDTQYF. The variable domain in full, with the rest retrieved from reference TRBV28 and TRBJ2-3, is DVKVTQSSRYLVKRTGEKVFLECVQDMDHENMFWYRQDPGLGLRLIYFSYDVKMKEKGDIPEGYSVSREKKERFSLILESASTNQTSMYLCASSLLADGTDTQYFGPGTRLTVL.

The chain is built from TRBV24-1 and TRBJ1-5, with 12 bases fitting TRBD1. Losses at the gene ends were 10 bases for V and 5 bases for J; bases not matched to a gene: 8. There are 15 residues in the CDR3. Germline CDR1 reads KGHDR; CDR2 reads SFDVKD. CDR3 coding DNA: TGTGCCACGATCCGGGACAGGGGGCGGGATCAGCCCCAGCATTTT. As protein: CATIRDRGRDQPQHF.

The rearrangement links TRBV2 to TRBJ2-3; no reliable D call. Trimming took 4 bases from V and 0 from J, leaving 8 bases between them. The CDR3 has 14 residues. Germline loops: CDR1 SNHLY, CDR2 FYNNEI. This chain's CDR3 is CASSVYASTDTQYF. In nucleotides, the CDR3 is TGTGCCAGCAGTGTCTACGCGAGCACAGATACGCAGTATTTT.

The rearrangement joins TRBV29-1 to TRBJ2-2, with D maybe TRBD1 (5 bases). This CDR3 comprises 14 residues. The germline V gene has CDR1 SQVTM and CDR2 ANQGSEA. V lost 0 bases and J 3 bases, leaving 8 bases between the germline ends. CDR3 region: CSVEDKGHTGELFF. The CDR3 DNA follows: TGCAGCGTTGAAGATAAGGGGCACACCGGGGAGCTGTTTTTT.

The V call is TRBV5-1, the J call TRBJ1-3, with a tentative D call TRBD1 (5 bases). Trimming removed 5 bases at V and 0 bases at J, with 9 bases between. Germline V CDR1 and CDR2: SGHRS, YFSETQ. The CDR3 sequence is 14 residues long. The CDR3 is CASSEGDSGNTIYF. Here the CDR3 DNA reads TGCGCCAGCAGTGAAGGGGACTCTGGAAACACCATATATTTT.

The chain uses TRBV7-2 and TRBJ2-3; 7 bases align to TRBD2. The CDR3 length is 15 residues. Germline V gene data show CDR1 as SGHTA and CDR2 as FQGNSA. The junction had 9 bases not matched to a gene; V was cut back by 5 bases and J by 4 bases. CDR3 nucleotide sequence: TGTGCCAGCAGCCCCAGAACCGCGGGGGCAGATACGCAGTATTTT. The encoded protein is CASSPRTAGADTQYF.

This clone was counted a few times. Mismatch with germline at one junction end may stem from a read error. Distinct nucleotide sequences in the sample also encode this CDR3. The chain recombines TRBV6-1 with TRBJ2-3; the D gene is possibly TRBD2 (6 bases). Germline V gene lookup returns CDR1 MNHNS and CDR2 SASEGT. CDR3 length equals 16 residues. For the CDR3, the DNA is TGTGCCAGTAGTGAATTCCGGGGGACTAGCACAGATACGCAGTATTTT. Amino acids: CASSEFRGTSTDTQYF.

V is TRBV14 and J is TRBJ2-7; unclear D gene. Trimming took off 1 base at V and 4 bases at J, with 8 bases between the two ends. The CDR3 sequence is 13 residues long. Germline CDR1 is SGHDN and CDR2 is FVKESK. This chain's CDR3 is CASSQATEYEQYF. The DNA of the CDR3 is TGTGCCAGCAGCCAAGCAACAGAATACGAGCAGTACTTC.

The CDR3 sequence is CASSLGLAGEQFF. The CDR3 DNA reads as TGTGCCAGCAGCTTGGGACTAGCGGGAGAGCAGTTCTTC. The gene calls are TRBV11-3 and TRBJ2-1; TRBD2 matches 13 bases. J was trimmed by 10 bases and V by 3 bases; bases with no gene match: 0. This CDR3 contains 13 residues. Germline CDR1 is SGHNT and CDR2 is YENEEA.

The chain employs TRBV6-5 and TRBJ2-4; perhaps TRBD2 as D (5 bases). CDR3 size: 16 residues. The germline gives CDR1 MNHEY, CDR2 SVGAGI. The ends were cut back, 1 base at V and 0 bases at J, with 10 bases in the middle. CDR3: CASSYLAQTAKNIQYF. The CDR3 bases are TGTGCCAGCAGTTACTTAGCGCAGACAGCCAAAAACATTCAGTACTTC.

V is TRBV5-5 and J is TRBJ2-7, with D tentatively TRBD1 (5 bases). CDR1 is SGHKS, CDR2 YYEKEE, per germline (reference sequence). V lost 4 bases and J 6 bases, leaving 14 bases between the germline ends. This CDR3 comprises 13 residues. The CDR3 nucleotides read TGTGCCAGCAGCCCGCAGCGAGACAGCGAGCAGTACTTC. It yields the protein CASSPQRDSEQYF.

V is TRBV5-6 and J is TRBJ2-7; TRBD1 agrees at 11 bases. This CDR3 contains 15 residues. The ends lost 4 bases at V and 12 bases at J; junction bases unmatched: 15. CDR1 SGHDT and CDR2 YYEEEE come from the germline V gene. The CDR3 DNA sequence: TGTGCCAGCAGCCTGCTGGGCGGACAGGGGGCGCGGGGGTACTTC. It yields the protein CASSLLGGQGARGYF.

This chain joins TRBV9 and TRBJ1-2, with no clear D. This CDR3 comprises 14 residues. From germline, CDR1 is SGDLS and CDR2 YYNGEE. V was shortened by 3 bases and J by 4 bases, with 13 bases between the two germline ends. The CDR3 bases are TGTGCCAGCAGCGGTTCGGGTCGGTTCTATGGCTACACCTTC. Residues: CASSGSGRFYGYTF.

The rearrangement uses TRBV18 and TRBJ1-1, with 7 nucleotides matching TRBD1. With 3 bases clipped from V and 4 bases from J, the junction kept 5 bases outside the gene matches. The CDR3 has 14 amino acids. Looked up from germline, CDR1 is KGHSH and CDR2 is LQKENI. CDR3 nucleotides: TGTGCCAGCTCACCCGGACAGGTGGGCACTGAAGCTTTCTTT. Residues: CASSPGQVGTEAFF.

This chain connects TRBV7-8 to TRBJ2-7; D might be TRBD1 (5 bases). Per germline, CDR1 SGHVS and CDR2 FQNEAQ. V shed 7 bases and J shed 6 bases, with 25 bases lying between them. This CDR3 is built from 16 residues. The CDR3 DNA reads as TGTGCCAGCACCCAAACGTACCAGGGCAGAGGTGGCGAGCAGTACTTC. Its translation is CASTQTYQGRGGEQYF.

The chain has TRBV10-2 and TRBJ2-1; D ambiguous. This CDR3 comprises 13 residues. CDR1 is WSHSY, CDR2 SAAADI, per germline. Trimming pared 3 bases from V and 0 bases from J, leaving 3 bases between. The CDR3 nucleotides are TGCGCCAGCAGTGACAGCTCCTACAATGAGCAGTTCTTC. It translates to CASSDSSYNEQFF.

The chain couples TRBV10-3 to TRBJ1-1, with D tentatively TRBD1 (5 bases). The CDR3 runs to 12 residues. Deletions cut 8 bases from V and 3 bases from J, with 10 bases between. CDR1 and CDR2 from the germline V gene are ENHRY and SYGVKD. CDR3 sequence (DNA): TGTGCCATCGGGGCTACGTACACTGAAGCTTTCTTT. Amino acids: CAIGATYTEAFF.

The rearrangement links TRBV28 to TRBJ1-6; TRBD1 is a possible D gene (6 bases). V was shortened by 6 bases and J by 6 bases, with 9 bases between the two germline ends. The germline V gene encodes CDR1 MDHEN and CDR2 SYDVKM. This CDR3 has 13 residues. The CDR3 nucleotides are TGTGCCAGCAGGAGGACAGTTAATTCACCCCTCCACTTT. The encoded protein is CASRRTVNSPLHF.

The CDR3 sequence is CAISESTGPLEQYF. The CDR3 DNA sequence: TGTGCCATCAGTGAGTCGACAGGCCCCCTCGAGCAGTACTTC. The genes are TRBV10-3 and TRBJ2-7, with D tentatively TRBD1 (6 bases). The germline CDR1 and CDR2 sequences are ENHRY and SYGVKD. V shed 0 bases and J shed 6 bases, with 12 bases lying between them. The CDR3 has 14 amino acids.

V and J are TRBV6-2 or TRBV6-3 and TRBJ2-3, with TRBD1 matching 8 bases. Unmatched junction bases numbered 4, after V lost 4 bases and J lost 4 bases. The CDR3 runs 14 residues. CDR1 is MNHEY, CDR2 SVGEGT, per germline. This CDR3 reads CASSWTGHADTQYF. CDR3 DNA: TGTGCCAGCAGTTGGACAGGGCATGCAGATACGCAGTATTTT.

The chain has TRBV5-4 and TRBJ1-1, with a possible D match to TRBD1 (6 bases). The CDR3 loop spans 14 amino acids. Per germline, CDR1 SGHNT and CDR2 YYREEE (reference sequence). The V end lost 4 bases, the J end lost 1 base, and 11 bases lay between the germline ends. In DNA form, the CDR3 reads TGTGCCAGCAGCACCGACAGGTCGAACACTGAAGCTTTCTTT. Translation: CASSTDRSNTEAFF.